The rows below give T cell receptor beta chains drawn from one sample of a study of long-term antiretroviral therapy in people with HIV. Using immunoSEQ multiplex PCR, the repertoire was profiled, and TCRdb retains in-frame clones only, with some absent. The data hold around 20,000 clones, with 76% observed a single time. The sample consisted of unsorted PBMCs, taken 0.5 years before starting antiretroviral therapy. These receptors were obtained from a man aged 18-30 years with HIV. CDR3s include the opening cysteine and the closing phenylalanine or tryptophan. D genes are given only for firm matches. Clone size is given for some rows only: seen once, a few or many times, or a class if the clone is expanded.

clone size: few; D gene: NA; V gene: TRBV11-2; J gene: TRBJ2-7; CDR3 DNA: TGTGCCAGCAGCTTAGATCGCTCCTACGAGCAGTACTTC; CDR3 protein: CASSLDRSYEQYF
clone size: NA; D gene: NA; V gene: TRBV2; J gene: TRBJ1-5; CDR3 DNA: TGTGCCAGCAGTGAAAGCGAACAGGTCCATCAGCCCCAGCATTTT; CDR3 protein: CASSESEQVHQPQHF
clone size: few; D gene: NA; V gene: TRBV11-2; J gene: TRBJ1-1; CDR3 DNA: TGTGCCAGCAGCCCGCTACCTCCATATAGGGAGAACACTGAAGCTTTCTTT; CDR3 protein: CASSPLPPYRENTEAFF
clone size: medium-sized; D gene: NA; V gene: TRBV11-2; J gene: TRBJ2-1; CDR3 DNA: TGTGCCAGCAGCTTCCGGACAGCTTACAATGAGCAGTTCTTC; CDR3 protein: CASSFRTAYNEQFF
clone size: medium-sized; D gene: NA; V gene: TRBV7-6; J gene: TRBJ1-2; CDR3 DNA: TGTGCCAGCAGCTTGAATCCTAACTATGGCTACACCTTC; CDR3 protein: CASSLNPNYGYTF
clone size: NA; D gene: NA; V gene: TRBV2; J gene: TRBJ1-1; CDR3 DNA: TGTGCCTACCACCCCACGGCAAACACTGAAGCTTTCTTT; CDR3 protein: CAYHPTANTEAFF
clone size: medium-sized; D gene: NA; V gene: TRBV19; J gene: TRBJ2-7; CDR3 DNA: TGTGCCAGTAGTTCTCGATACGAGCAGTACTTC; CDR3 protein: CASSSRYEQYF
clone size: NA; D gene: TRBD1; V gene: TRBV19; J gene: TRBJ2-5; CDR3 DNA: TGTGCCAGTGGTAACAGGGGGAGTTGGGAGACCCAGTACTTC; CDR3 protein: CASGNRGSWETQYF
clone size: few; D gene: NA; V gene: TRBV27; J gene: TRBJ1-2; CDR3 DNA: TGTGCCAGCAGTTTATTTGGGGTCGATGGCTACACCTTC; CDR3 protein: CASSLFGVDGYTF
clone size: NA; D gene: NA; V gene: TRBV6-1; J gene: TRBJ2-7; CDR3 DNA: TGTGCCAGCATCGGGGCGGCCTACGAGCAGTACTTC; CDR3 protein: CASIGAAYEQYF
clone size: NA; D gene: NA; V gene: TRBV9; J gene: TRBJ1-2; CDR3 DNA: TGTGCCAGCAGCGTAGGAGGGGGTGACTATGGCTACACCTTC; CDR3 protein: CASSVGGGDYGYTF
clone size: NA; D gene: NA; V gene: TRBV19; J gene: TRBJ1-2; CDR3 DNA: TGTGCCAGTAGTATGGGGGACACCGCCTACACCTTC; CDR3 protein: CASSMGDTAYTF